The source of this T cell receptor (beta chain) is a study of cytomegalovirus exposure and HLA in healthy donors. V lost 1 base to trimming and J lost 7 bases, with 16 bases between them. Germline V CDR1 and CDR2: MGHRA, YSYEKL. The CDR3 covers 15 residues. With 60 Vbeta and 13 Jbeta primers, the PCR was carried out. TCRdb keeps only in-frame clones here, not all; method: immunoSEQ multiplex PCR. The table has nearly 110,000 clones, about three quarters seen once. This sequence originates from a man aged 30 to 45 in good health and CMV-seronegative. The chain has TRBV4-1 and TRBJ2-5; D is perhaps TRBD2 (5 bases). Sequencing was performed on PBMCs. In DNA form, the CDR3 reads TGCGCCAGCAGCCAAGGCCCCAGCCGGGAAGTGACCCAGTACTTC. This gives the protein CASSQGPSREVTQYF.